The rows below give T cell receptor beta chains drawn from one sample of a study of cytomegalovirus exposure and HLA in healthy donors. Assay: immunoSEQ multiplex PCR; the TCRdb copy retains only in-frame clones and omits some. The sample includes 140,000 or so clones, 78% seen only once; the top ten take around 2.9%. Specimen: PBMCs. The receptors were sampled from a female donor in good health and CMV-seronegative. Both conserved end residues are part of each CDR3. A D gene is named only where the DNA matches it firmly. Clone size is not always given. Where it is, it says once, few, many or a class for expanded clones.

clone_size: -
j_call: TRBJ2-7
d_call: TRBD2
v_call: TRBV16
cdr3_nt: TGTGCCAGCAGCCTTTTTCCGCGGGGGGTGACCTACGAGCAGTACTTC
cdr3_aa: CASSLFPRGVTYEQYF

clone_size: -
j_call: TRBJ2-7
d_call: TRBD1
v_call: TRBV28
cdr3_nt: TGTGCCAGCACCCCGGGACAGGGGGTAAAAGGGTCCTACGAGCAGTACTTC
cdr3_aa: CASTPGQGVKGSYEQYF

clone_size: -
j_call: TRBJ2-1
d_call: TRBD2
v_call: TRBV7-2
cdr3_nt: TGTGCCAGCAGCGGGGGGGATAGCGGGAGGGCCTTCAATGAGCAGTTCTTC
cdr3_aa: CASSGGDSGRAFNEQFF

clone_size: -
j_call: TRBJ2-5
d_call: -
v_call: TRBV7-8
cdr3_nt: TGTGCCAGCAGCGGGGCACAAGGTCAAGAGACCCAGTACTTC
cdr3_aa: CASSGAQGQETQYF

clone_size: -
j_call: TRBJ1-5
d_call: TRBD1
v_call: TRBV9
cdr3_nt: TGTGCCAGCAGCGTTGGGACAGAGCCTTTTCAGCCCCAGCATTTT
cdr3_aa: CASSVGTEPFQPQHF

clone_size: -
j_call: TRBJ2-7
d_call: -
v_call: TRBV1
cdr3_nt: TGCACCAGCAGCCAGGACCACCTATCTGGGACTAGCGGAGTCACCTACGAGCAGTACTTC
cdr3_aa: CTSSQDHLSGTSGVTYEQYF

clone_size: -
j_call: TRBJ1-2
d_call: -
v_call: TRBV7-8
cdr3_nt: TGTGCCAGCAGCTTAAATCGGAGGAGTAACTATGGCTACACCTTC
cdr3_aa: CASSLNRRSNYGYTF

clone_size: once
j_call: TRBJ2-3
d_call: TRBD2
v_call: TRBV7-2
cdr3_nt: TGTGCCAGCAGCCCTTCCCAGCGGGGGGTGCCTTTTCCGAAGACGCAGTATTTT
cdr3_aa: CASSPSQRGVPFPKTQYF

clone_size: -
j_call: TRBJ2-1
d_call: TRBD2
v_call: TRBV7-2
cdr3_nt: TGTGCCAGCAGCTTGTTTAGCGGGGGGCCTTCCTACAATGAGCAGTTCTTC
cdr3_aa: CASSLFSGGPSYNEQFF

clone_size: once
j_call: TRBJ1-2
d_call: TRBD1
v_call: TRBV4-3
cdr3_nt: TGCGCCAGCAGCCAAGGGGGGACAGATGGGTACTATGGCTACACCTTC
cdr3_aa: CASSQGGTDGYYGYTF

clone_size: -
j_call: TRBJ2-7
d_call: -
v_call: TRBV27
cdr3_nt: TGTGCCAGCAGTCCCGATGGGCCCCAGGACGAGCAGTACTTC
cdr3_aa: CASSPDGPQDEQYF

clone_size: few
j_call: TRBJ1-3
d_call: TRBD1
v_call: TRBV28
cdr3_nt: TGTGCCAGCAGTTTAGGAGGGACAGGGGGAAACACCATATATTTT
cdr3_aa: CASSLGGTGGNTIYF

clone_size: -
j_call: TRBJ2-3
d_call: -
v_call: TRBV5-1
cdr3_nt: TGCGCCAGCAGCTCCCGGGACACAGATACGCAGTATTTT
cdr3_aa: CASSSRDTDTQYF

clone_size: -
j_call: TRBJ2-1
d_call: -
v_call: TRBV28
cdr3_nt: TGTGCCAGCAGACAGAGACCGAACAATGAGCAGTTCTTC
cdr3_aa: CASRQRPNNEQFF

clone_size: -
j_call: TRBJ1-1
d_call: -
v_call: TRBV19
cdr3_nt: TGTGCCAGTAGTAACGCACCCAGGGAAGCTTTCTTT
cdr3_aa: CASSNAPREAFF

clone_size: -
j_call: TRBJ2-1
d_call: -
v_call: TRBV7-2
cdr3_nt: TGTGCCAGCAGCTTTTCGGGCAATGAGCAGTTCTTC
cdr3_aa: CASSFSGNEQFF